These T cell receptor beta chains were read from a single sample in a study of cytomegalovirus exposure and HLA in healthy donors. The repertoire was sequenced with immunoSEQ multiplex PCR; TCRdb's copy has only in-frame clones and lacks some. The sample lists some 130,000 clones, roughly three quarters seen once, with over 3% in the top ten. The sample comprised PBMCs. Receptors were obtained from a man aged 35 to 55 in good health and CMV-seronegative. Each CDR3 is given with its conserved first and last residue. The D gene is left open where the match is weak. Some rows mark clone size as missing; the rest say once, few, many or name a class of expanded clone.

>TRBV25-1|TRBD1|.|TRBJ1-2
TGTGCCAGCAGTGCCGGACAGGGGGCCTATGGCTACACCTTC
CASSAGQGAYGYTF
>TRBV18|.|few|TRBJ2-7
TGTGCCAGCTCACCCGCCGGACAGAGCTACGAGCAGTACTTC
CASSPAGQSYEQYF
>TRBV27|TRBD1|.|TRBJ2-1
TGTGCCAGCAGCCCGGGACAGGGGACCTACAATGAGCAGTTCTTC
CASSPGQGTYNEQFF
>TRBV13|TRBD1|.|TRBJ1-2
TGTGCCAGCAGCTCCCGGGGGAGAGGGGGCAGGGACGGCTACACCTTC
CASSSRGRGGRDGYTF
>TRBV5-1|TRBD1|.|TRBJ1-2
TGCGCCAGCAGCCCGGGACAGGGTTTAGGCTACACCTTC
CASSPGQGLGYTF
>TRBV5-1|.|few|TRBJ1-4
TGCGCCAGCAGCTTGTCTCCAGCGACTAATGAAAAACTGTTTTTT
CASSLSPATNEKLFF
>TRBV4-3|.|.|TRBJ2-7
TGCGCCAGCAGCCAAGGTCTATTGCGCGAGCAGTACTTC
CASSQGLLREQYF
>TRBV29-1|.|few|TRBJ1-4
TGCAGCGTCCCCAGCGGTGAAAAACTGTTTTTT
CSVPSGEKLFF
>TRBV9|TRBD1|.|TRBJ2-7
TGTGCCAGCAGCGCCGGACAGGAAGCCTACGAGCAGTACTTC
CASSAGQEAYEQYF
>TRBV30|.|few|TRBJ2-7
TGTGCCTGGAGTCGGGGAAGCCCCTACGAGCAGTACTTC
CAWSRGSPYEQYF